The 27 T cell receptor beta chains in this list originate from one sample, sequenced in a study of radiotherapy plus CTLA-4 blockade in lung cancer. Profiling relied on immunoSEQ multiplex PCR, and the TCRdb table lists in-frame clones only, not all of them. The data show tens of thousands of clones, roughly 70% seen once. Sequencing used peripheral blood, obtained from a patient treated with radiotherapy plus ipilimumab. These receptors were taken from a human donor with non-small cell lung cancer who had stable disease on radiotherapy plus ipilimumab.

The rearrangement links TRBV2 to TRBJ2-3, with TRBD2 matching over 9 bases. The CDR3 covers 14 residues. The V gene end was trimmed by 8 bases and the J gene end by 2 bases; junction bases not matched to a gene: 5. Germline V CDR1 and CDR2: SNHLY, FYNNEI. The DNA for the CDR3 is TGTGCCAGCTTCCGACTAGCGGCCACAGATACGCAGTATTTT. As protein: CASFRLAATDTQYF.

The chain has TRBV19 and TRBJ2-6, with 8 bases fitting TRBD1. The CDR3 has 18 amino acids. J gave up 1 base and V 6 bases, and 11 bases lay outside the gene matches. CDR1 and CDR2 from the germline V gene are LNHDA and SQIVND (reference sequence). The CDR3 is CASSDRQGRGSGANVLTF. CDR3 in DNA: TGTGCCAGTAGCGACCGACAGGGGAGAGGGTCTGGGGCCAACGTCCTGACTTTC.

The genes are TRBV30 and TRBJ1-5; D is perhaps TRBD1 (6 bases). V was shortened by 4 bases and J by 7 bases, with 14 bases between the two germline ends. This CDR3 has 13 residues. The germline CDR1 and CDR2 sequences are GTSNPN and SVGIG (reference sequence). The CDR3 region is CAWKAAGAQPQHF. The CDR3 bases are TGTGCCTGGAAGGCGGCAGGGGCGCAGCCCCAGCATTTT.

The chain combines TRBV7-9 with TRBJ1-2; possibly TRBD1 for D (5 bases). The V end was cut by 6 bases, the J end by 6 bases, with 14 bases between. This CDR3 spans 13 amino acids. Germline CDR1 and CDR2: SEHNR and FQNEAQ (reference sequence). In DNA, the CDR3 is TGTGCCAGCAGTCTAACACAGGTGGATGGCTACACCTTC. Translating gives CASSLTQVDGYTF.

The chain links TRBV5-5 to TRBJ2-1; D possibly corresponds to TRBD1 (6 bases). V was shortened by 3 bases and J by 9 bases, with 13 bases between the two germline ends. Germline loops: CDR1 SGHKS, CDR2 YYEKEE (reference sequence). The CDR3 loop spans 13 amino acids. The CDR3 DNA follows: TGTGCCAGCAGCTGGGAACAGGGACGTGAGCAGTTCTTC. Protein product: CASSWEQGREQFF.

This clone was observed a handful of times. The chain uses TRBV7-9 and TRBJ1-2; unclear D gene. The CDR3 is 12 residues long. In germline, CDR1 is SEHNR, CDR2 FQNEAQ (reference sequence). The ends were cut back, 1 base at V and 7 bases at J, with 7 bases in the middle. The CDR3 bases are TGTGCCAGCAGCTTAGAGGAGCGTGGCTACACCTTC. The encoded protein is CASSLEERGYTF. The full variable domain, rest sourced from reference TRBV7-9 and TRBJ1-2, is DTGVSQNPRHKITKRGQNVTFRCDPISEHNRLYWYRQTLGQGPEFLTYFQNEAQLEKSRLLSDRFSAERPKGSFSTLEIQRTEQGDSAMYLCASSLEERGYTFGSGTRLTVV.

J is TRBJ2-5 and V is TRBV7-8; D is undetermined. The CDR3 has 10 amino acids. Germline values: CDR1 SGHVS, CDR2 FQNEAQ. V was trimmed by 6 bases and J by 5 bases, leaving 4 bases between them. The CDR3: CASSRETQYF. In nucleotides, the CDR3 is TGTGCCAGCAGTCGGGAGACCCAGTACTTC. Drawing the rest from reference TRBV7-8 and TRBJ2-5, the complete variable domain is GAGVSQSPRYKVAKRGQDVALRCDPISGHVSLFWYQQALGQGPEFLTYFQNEAQLDKSGLPSDRFFAERPEGSVSTLKIQRTQQEDSAVYLCASSRETQYFGPGTRLLVL.

This sequence joins TRBV30 and TRBJ2-1; 7 bases match TRBD1. The V segment lost 1 base and the J segment 6 bases; nucleotides outside the gene matches: 9. Germline V gene sequence: CDR1 GTSNPN, CDR2 SVGIG (reference sequence). The CDR3 consists of 15 residues. As DNA, the CDR3 is TGTGCCTGGAGTGGGGCGACAGGGTCTCGCAATGAGCAGTTCTTC. It is translated as CAWSGATGSRNEQFF.

The V gene is TRBV9, the J gene TRBJ2-3; D perhaps matches TRBD2 (5 bases). Germline V gene lookup returns CDR1 SGDLS and CDR2 YYNGEE. V lost 3 bases and J 6 bases, leaving 23 bases between the germline ends. CDR3 length: 17 residues. CDR3 sequence (DNA): TGTGCCAGCAGCGAAGACCTCGGACCCCCGTCGGGGGATACGCAGTATTTT. Translating it yields CASSEDLGPPSGDTQYF.

The chain employs TRBV30 and TRBJ1-6, with TRBD1 matching over 9 bases. V shed 2 bases and J 4 bases; nucleotides not matched to a gene: 6. Germline-derived CDR1 and CDR2 are GTSNPN and SVGIG (reference sequence). The CDR3 covers 16 residues. CDR3 nucleotide sequence: TGTGCCTGGAGTTTCACAGGGGGCGCTTATAATTCACCCCTCCACTTT. Its translation: CAWSFTGGAYNSPLHF.

This rearrangement joins TRBV6-4 to TRBJ1-2; 9 nucleotides line up with TRBD1. CDR1 is MRHNA, CDR2 SNTAGT, per germline. V lost 2 bases, J lost 4 bases, and 11 bases stayed unmatched. This CDR3 has 17 amino acids. This CDR3 reads CASSDPLGQGLGYGYTF. The CDR3 DNA is TGTGCCAGCAGTGACCCCTTGGGACAGGGCCTAGGCTATGGCTACACCTTC.

This clone was seen a handful of times. The chain couples TRBV19 to TRBJ2-2; D is perhaps TRBD1 (6 bases). Germline CDR1 is LNHDA and CDR2 is SQIVND (reference sequence). V was pared by 5 bases and J by 1 base, with 11 bases between. There are 15 residues in the CDR3. The CDR3 here is CASSLGTKNTGELFF. In nucleotides, the CDR3 is TGTGCCAGTAGTCTCGGGACAAAGAACACCGGGGAGCTGTTTTTT.

This clone was detected only a few times. The genes are TRBV6-5 and TRBJ2-4, with 11 bases fitting TRBD1. Germline CDR1 is MNHEY and CDR2 is SVGAGI. The trim removed 8 bases at V and 9 bases at J, leaving 6 bases unmatched. The CDR3 is 13 amino acids. CDR3 coding DNA: TGTGCCAGCGCCGGACAGGGGGCGGGCATTCAGTACTTC. It yields the protein CASAGQGAGIQYF.

The CDR3 coding sequence is TGCGCCAGCAGAACGGCAGGGGGGAGCACAGATACGCAGTATTTT. Its protein product is CASRTAGGSTDTQYF. This chain joins TRBV5-1 and TRBJ2-3, with D possibly matching TRBD1 (7 bases). This CDR3 region has 15 residues. Germline lookup yields CDR1 SGHRS and CDR2 YFSETQ. V gave up 5 bases and J gave up 0 bases, with 13 bases separating them.

This clone was picked up many times. The chain uses TRBV7-6 and TRBJ2-1; 10 bases align to TRBD2. Trimming cost V 3 bases and J 4 bases; bases outside gene matches: 3. This CDR3 contains 15 residues. The germline CDR1 and CDR2 sequences are SGHVS and FNYEAQ. CDR3 residues: CASSFLAGDYNEQFF. CDR3 nucleotide sequence: TGTGCCAGCAGCTTTCTAGCGGGGGATTACAATGAGCAGTTCTTC.

The chain joins TRBV5-1 to TRBJ2-7; D possibly corresponds to TRBD2 (6 bases). In germline, CDR1 is SGHRS, CDR2 YFSETQ. The length of the CDR3 is 15 residues. Trimming removed 0 bases at V and 4 bases at J, with 14 bases between. The CDR3 DNA follows: TGCGCCAGCAGCTTGGGTCCGGGAGTGGGTTACGAGCAGTACTTC. Translating gives CASSLGPGVGYEQYF.

The chain carries TRBV9 and TRBJ1-6; D is ambiguous. This CDR3 is 14 amino acids long. CDR1 and CDR2 from the germline V gene are SGDLS and YYNGEE. The V gene lost 0 bases and the J gene lost 9 bases, with 10 bases spanning the gap. The CDR3: CASSVGSEGSPLHF. As DNA, the CDR3 is TGTGCCAGCAGCGTAGGCTCCGAGGGTTCACCCCTCCACTTT.

The chain is built from TRBV5-4 and TRBJ2-5; D might be TRBD2 (5 bases). The J call may be wrong; the DNA end is better matched by TRBJ2-7. CDR1 and CDR2 (germline): SGHNT, YYREEE (reference sequence). This CDR3 is 14 amino acids long. CDR3 protein: CASSFVGSPYEQYF. The CDR3 region has the DNA TGTGCCAGCAGCTTTGTTGGGAGTCCCTACGAGCAGTACTTC.

This chain joins TRBV7-9 and TRBJ2-3, with D perhaps TRBD2 (5 bases). Trimming shortened V by 1 base and J by 3 bases, and 11 bases separated the two germline ends. The CDR3 loop spans 15 amino acids. Germline CDR1 is SEHNR and CDR2 is FQNEAQ (reference sequence). CDR3 residues: CASSLGQRTTDTQYF. The CDR3 DNA follows: TGTGCCAGCAGCTTAGGGCAGCGGACTACAGATACGCAGTATTTT.

This sequence joins TRBV7-8 and TRBJ2-3; 8 positions match TRBD2. Germline values: CDR1 SGHVS, CDR2 FQNEAQ. The ends lost 3 bases at V and 6 bases at J; junction bases unmatched: 5. The CDR3 consists of 14 residues. This CDR3 is CASSFGGGRDTQYF. CDR3 nucleotides: TGTGCCAGCAGCTTCGGGGGGGGCAGGGATACGCAGTATTTT.

The chain couples TRBV10-3 to TRBJ2-5, with 7 bases identical to TRBD1. Germline lookup yields CDR1 ENHRY and CDR2 SYGVKD. The CDR3 extends over 15 amino acids. The J segment lost 5 bases and the V segment lost 5 bases, leaving 11 bases of the junction unmatched. The CDR3 coding sequence is TGTGCCATCAGTCAAACCCCGACAGGGTTGGAGACCCAGTACTTC. The encoded protein is CAISQTPTGLETQYF.

The chain has TRBV5-5 and TRBJ1-2; maybe TRBD1 (6 bases). Germline CDR1 and CDR2: SGHKS and YYEKEE (reference sequence). The CDR3 is 14 amino acids. V lost 1 base, J lost 7 bases, and 14 bases lay in between. CDR3 DNA sequence: TGTGCCAGCAGCTTGATCCAACAGGGCCCTGGCTACACCTTC. Translating gives CASSLIQQGPGYTF.

The chain employs TRBV29-1 and TRBJ1-1; TRBD1 is a possible D gene (6 bases). The V end lost 6 bases, the J end lost 0 bases, and 14 bases lay between the germline ends. CDR1 is SQVTM and CDR2 is ANQGSEA in the germline V gene. This CDR3 has 14 residues. CDR3 in DNA: TGCAGCGTGGGCCCAGGGGACCTGAACACTGAAGCTTTCTTT. Translation gives CSVGPGDLNTEAFF.

This clone appeared once. The genes are TRBV14 and TRBJ1-1, with D uncertain. This CDR3 comprises 14 residues. Germline V gene sequence: CDR1 SGHDN, CDR2 FVKESK. V was trimmed by 4 bases and J by 0 bases, leaving 9 bases between them. CDR3 in DNA: TGTGCCAGCAGCCTTCGAGGGATGAACACTGAAGCTTTCTTT. It codes for CASSLRGMNTEAFF.

The chain carries TRBV5-6 and TRBJ1-4, with a possible D match to TRBD1 (5 bases). With 2 bases removed from V and 9 bases from J, the gap between germline ends came to 14 bases. The CDR3 contains 14 residues. Germline lookup yields CDR1 SGHDT and CDR2 YYEEEE. CDR3 residues: CASSFGGGRQKLFF. In nucleotides, the CDR3 is TGTGCCAGCAGCTTCGGCGGGGGAAGACAAAAACTGTTTTTT.

The CDR3 loop is CASSLVGSDTQYF. The DNA of the CDR3 is TGTGCCAGCAGCTTAGTCGGGTCAGATACGCAGTATTTT. This chain connects TRBV7-9 to TRBJ2-3; D is unclear. CDR1 and CDR2 from the germline V gene are SEHNR and FQNEAQ (reference sequence). Between the trimmed V and J ends, which lost 1 base and 4 bases, there was a span of 6 bases. The CDR3 extends over 13 amino acids.

The chain recombines TRBV30 with TRBJ2-1; tentative D call: TRBD2 (5 bases). Trimming stripped 0 bases from V and 3 bases from J, with 12 bases between. The CDR3 contains 15 residues. Germline assignment: CDR1 GTSNPN and CDR2 SVGIG (reference sequence). CDR3 loop: CAWSVGAAGYNEQFF. The CDR3 nucleotides are TGTGCCTGGAGTGTTGGAGCCGCGGGCTACAATGAGCAGTTCTTC.